Listed below are T cell receptor beta chains from one sample, sequenced in a study of blood T cells in healthy people across ages. Via MiXCR, TCRdb re-called the 5' RACE reads, giving one row per CDR3 protein. The profile shows about 1.4 million distinct CDR3 sequences, 55% to 75% of them singletons. Material for sequencing was blood. The receptors here all came from a man between 18 and 29 years old in good health. CDR3s include the opening cysteine and the closing phenylalanine or tryptophan. The order of the fields is D gene, clone size, J gene, V gene, CDR3 DNA, CDR3 protein. D genes are given only for firm matches. A row's size may be missing; if present it is once, few, many or a size class.

- | - | TRBJ2-7 | TRBV5-1 | TGCGCCAGCAGCTTGTCCAGCGACTCCTACGAGCAGTACTTC | CASSLSSDSYEQYF
- | few | TRBJ1-2 | TRBV7-9 | TGTGCCAGCAGCGATGGTGGAGAGGTGGGCTACACCTTC | CASSDGGEVGYTF
- | - | TRBJ2-3 | TRBV5-1 | TGCGCCAGCAGCTTGATTAGCGGACTTACGGATACGCAGTATTTT | CASSLISGLTDTQYF
- | few | TRBJ2-7 | TRBV21-1 | TGTGCCAGCAGTCCGGGACAGACCATCTACGAGCAGTACTTC | CASSPGQTIYEQYF
- | - | TRBJ2-2 | TRBV20-1 | TGCAGTGCTCCTAAGTATCGGGAGGGGGAGCTGTTTTTT | CSAPKYREGELFF
- | - | TRBJ2-7 | TRBV20-1 | TGCAGTGCTAGGGGCATCTACTCCTACGAGCAGTACTTC | CSARGIYSYEQYF
- | - | TRBJ2-4 | TRBV6-2/TRBV6-3 | TGTGCCGCCAGCAGGGAAGAGGACGACTCTCAGTACTTC | CAASREEDDSQYF
- | - | TRBJ1-4 | TRBV4-2 | TGTGCCAGCAGCCAAGTTACAGCTAATGAAAAGCTGTTTTTT | CASSQVTANEKLFF
- | few | TRBJ1-5 | TRBV4-1 | TGCGCCAGCAGCCAACAGACAGTACGAAATCAGCCCCAGCATTTT | CASSQQTVRNQPQHF
- | - | TRBJ2-3 | TRBV5-1 | TGCGCCAGCAGCTTGGCGGACAGGCGGGGGACAGATACGCAGTATTTT | CASSLADRRGTDTQYF
TRBD2 | - | TRBJ2-5 | TRBV11-2 | TGTGCCAGCAGCTTAGGGGCAGGGAGGGCCCAAGAGACCCAGTACTTC | CASSLGAGRAQETQYF
- | - | TRBJ1-2 | TRBV25-1 | TGTGCCAGCAGTCGGGGCCGGGGCGGTGTAGCCCAGAATTTTGGCTACACCTTC | CASSRGRGGVAQNFGYTF
TRBD1 | few | TRBJ1-5 | TRBV20-1 | TGCAGTGCTAGAGACCCCAAGGGGGCCCATTCCCCCCAGCATTTT | CSARDPKGAHSPQHF
- | - | TRBJ2-1 | TRBV12-5 | TGTGCTAGTGGTTCTGGGACTTCCAACAATGAGCAGTTCTTC | CASGSGTSNNEQFF
- | - | TRBJ2-1 | TRBV27 | TGTGCCAGCAGTTTGACTTTCGGCAATGAGCAGTTCTTC | CASSLTFGNEQFF
- | - | TRBJ2-3 | TRBV12-3/TRBV12-4 | TGTGCCAGCGGAGTCGACACAGATACGCAGTATTTT | CASGVDTDTQYF
TRBD1 | few | TRBJ2-7 | TRBV15 | TGTGCCACTAGCAACAAACAGGGGCACTCCTACGAGCAGTACTTC | CATSNKQGHSYEQYF
TRBD2 | - | TRBJ2-7 | TRBV2 | TGTGCCAGCTGGCACCCACGCGGGAGTCCGTACGAGCAGTACTTC | CASWHPRGSPYEQYF
- | - | TRBJ1-2 | TRBV3-1 | TGTGCCAGCAGCCATCGGGGCCCGGAGCATGGCTACACCTTC | CASSHRGPEHGYTF
- | - | TRBJ2-7 | TRBV4-1 | TGCGCCAGCAGCCAAGAAACCAGTGGGCACGAGCAGTACTTC | CASSQETSGHEQYF
- | - | TRBJ2-7 | TRBV20-1 | TGCAGTGCTAGTTTTCCGGGACAAAACTACGAGCAGTACTTC | CSASFPGQNYEQYF
- | - | TRBJ2-7 | TRBV7-9 | TGTGCCAGCAGCTCCTTCCCGGACGTAAACTACGAGCAGTACTTC | CASSSFPDVNYEQYF
TRBD1 | few | TRBJ1-5 | TRBV28 | TGTGCCAGCAGTTTGTTACAGGGGGCAAATCAGCCCCAGCATTTT | CASSLLQGANQPQHF
- | - | TRBJ2-7 | TRBV12-5 | TGTGTCAGTGGTTTTGCTAGGGCCTACGAGCAGTACTTC | CVSGFARAYEQYF
- | - | TRBJ2-6 | TRBV7-2 | TGTACCAGCAGCGTCCCGAGGTATTCTGGGGCCAACGTCCTGACTTTC | CTSSVPRYSGANVLTF
TRBD1 | many | TRBJ2-1 | TRBV7-8 | TGTGCCAGCAGCCATAGACGGGACAGGGGGCGAAACAATGAGCAGTTCTTC | CASSHRRDRGRNNEQFF
- | - | TRBJ2-3 | TRBV7-9 | TGTGCCAGCAACTTCCTCATGGCACGATCCGATACGCAGTATTTT | CASNFLMARSDTQYF
- | - | TRBJ2-3 | TRBV4-3 | TGCGCCAGCAGCCTAAAACAGGGTTGGAGCACAGATACGCAGTATTTT | CASSLKQGWSTDTQYF
- | - | TRBJ2-1 | TRBV27 | TGTGCCAGCAGAAACGACAACTACTGGGGGTCCGGCAATGAGCAGTTCTTC | CASRNDNYWGSGNEQFF
- | - | TRBJ2-7 | TRBV4-1 | TGCGCCAGCAGCCAAGATCCGGGCCAGGCCCTTTCGTACGAGCAGTACTTC | CASSQDPGQALSYEQYF
- | once | TRBJ1-1 | TRBV6-6 | TGTGCCAGCAGCCTGCGTCAACTCGGGACGAACACTGAAGCTTTCTTT | CASSLRQLGTNTEAFF
TRBD2 | few | TRBJ2-1 | TRBV4-2 | TGTGCCAGCAGCCAAGAGGGAGGACTAGCGGGAGAGATTGAGCAGTTCTTC | CASSQEGGLAGEIEQFF
TRBD1 | once | TRBJ1-1 | TRBV7-9 | TGTGCCAGCAGGGAGCCGGGACAGGGGGAGTCTGAAGCTTTCTTT | CASREPGQGESEAFF
- | - | TRBJ1-4 | TRBV6-6 | TGTGCCAGCAGGACCGGGACAACTAATGAAAAACTGTTTTTT | CASRTGTTNEKLFF
- | - | TRBJ1-5 | TRBV2 | TGTGCCAGCAGTGATTCTGGGGGCTATCAGCCCCAGCATTTT | CASSDSGGYQPQHF
- | - | TRBJ2-7 | TRBV6-6 | TGTGCCAGCAGTTACTCGACTAACATCTACGAGCAGTACTTC | CASSYSTNIYEQYF
TRBD1 | - | TRBJ2-7 | TRBV2 | TGTGCCAGCAGTTCCACAGGGGGCGGTCGCTACGAGCAGTACTTC | CASSSTGGGRYEQYF
TRBD2 | - | TRBJ2-1 | TRBV29-1 | TGCAGCGTTGGCGGGACTAGCGGGTTCAATGAGCAGTTCTTC | CSVGGTSGFNEQFF
- | few | TRBJ2-1 | TRBV29-1 | TGCAGCGCCCCCTTTGGGGGCTCCTACAATGAGCAGTTCTTC | CSAPFGGSYNEQFF
TRBD2 | once | TRBJ2-3 | TRBV9 | TGTGCCAGCAGCGTAGCCGGGGGGGCCGGAGTTGATACGCAGTATTTT | CASSVAGGAGVDTQYF
TRBD1 | - | TRBJ1-3 | TRBV25-1 | TGTGCCAGCAGTGACAACAGGGGAACTGGAAACACCATATATTTT | CASSDNRGTGNTIYF
- | few | TRBJ1-1 | TRBV19 | TGTGCCAGTAGTATCCTAGGGATGAACACTGAAGCTTTCTTT | CASSILGMNTEAFF
TRBD1 | once | TRBJ2-7 | TRBV6-5 | TGTGCCAGCAGTAGTGGGACAGGAGATTACAATGAGCAGTACTTC | CASSSGTGDYNEQYF
TRBD1 | - | TRBJ2-7 | TRBV6-2/TRBV6-3 | TGTGCCAGCCGAACGGGACAGGGCAGCGAGCAGTACTTC | CASRTGQGSEQYF
- | few | TRBJ2-5 | TRBV7-9 | TGTGCCAGCAGCACCTGGCGGGGAAGCCAAGAGACCCAGTACTTC | CASSTWRGSQETQYF
- | - | TRBJ1-2 | TRBV6-2/TRBV6-3 | TGTGCCAGCAGCCCCGTAGGAGCCGCAACTAACTATGGCTACACCTTC | CASSPVGAATNYGYTF
- | few | TRBJ2-1 | TRBV29-1 | TGCAGCGTGTGTGGGACCTATAACAATGAGCAGTTCTTC | CSVCGTYNNEQFF
- | - | TRBJ2-7 | TRBV20-1 | TGCAGTGCTAGTTCCCCCCTTAACGAGCAGTACTTC | CSASSPLNEQYF
- | - | TRBJ2-7 | TRBV2 | TGTGCCAGCAGTGTGGGCCAGGGTCCGGACGAGCAGTACTTC | CASSVGQGPDEQYF
TRBD2 | - | TRBJ2-3 | TRBV5-6 | TGTGCCAGCAGCTTCGGACTAGCGGGTAAAGATACGCAGTATTTT | CASSFGLAGKDTQYF
- | few | TRBJ2-1 | TRBV6-5 | TGTGCCAGCACTTACGGGCTCACCGATGAGCAGTTCTTC | CASTYGLTDEQFF
- | few | TRBJ2-1 | TRBV4-1 | TGCGCCAGCAGCCAAGGGGGTTTCGTTGAGCAGTTCTTC | CASSQGGFVEQFF
- | few | TRBJ2-3 | TRBV27 | TGTGCCAGCAGTTTCTTGGCATCAGATACGCAGTATTTT | CASSFLASDTQYF